This T cell receptor beta chain was captured in a study of T cell responses to AZD1222 COVID-19 vaccine. Study context: Pooled samples include second doses given at about 4 or 12 weeks.

Study observations and caveats: Close to half of all spike-specific TCRs reportedly target regions of the variants that are unmutated. Baseline antibody screening turned up just a handful of seropositive AZD1222 recipients. The study sampled repertoires only after the peak T cell response.

This clone was picked up one time. The antigen is undetermined. Sequencing used immunoSEQ multiplex PCR; TCRdb keeps in-frame clones, though not all of them. The data show about 92,000 clones, around 90% seen once. Looked up from germline, CDR1 is KGHSH and CDR2 is LQKENI. The junction had 6 bases not matched to a gene; V was cut back by 2 bases and J by 5 bases. The CDR3 totals 16 residues. The J gene is TRBJ1-4, the V gene TRBV18; TRBD1 agrees at 9 bases. The clonotype was recovered from an adult in good health. The sample consisted of peripheral blood, taken on day 0 of AZD1222 vaccination. CDR3 in DNA: TGTGCCAGCTCACCAACGACCGGGACAGGGAATGAAAAACTGTTTTTT. Encoded protein: CASSPTTGTGNEKLFF.